A selection of T cell receptor beta chains follows, all from one sample in a study of shared clonotypes between healthy human individuals. Measured with immunoSEQ multiplex PCR; TCRdb has only the in-frame clones, and not every one. This sample carries roughly 400,000 clones, roughly 96% of them seen once, and the ten largest clones take around 0.32%. The sample was memory CD8+ T cells sorted from blood. These receptors were collected from a man aged 25-40 years in good health. Each CDR3 is given with its conserved first and last residue. A D gene is named only where the DNA matches it firmly. Expanded clones get a size class; other rows say once, few or many, or leave the size out.

CDR3 DNA | CDR3 protein | clone size | J gene | V gene | D gene
TGTGCCAGCAGCTCCTCCGGGACTAGCGGGAACATTCAGTACTTC | CASSSSGTSGNIQYF | - | TRBJ2-4 | TRBV5-4 | TRBD2
TGTGCCAGCAGCCGCCAGACCGGGACCTCGACCGGGGAGCTGTTTTTT | CASSRQTGTSTGELFF | - | TRBJ2-2 | TRBV14 | -
TGTGCCAGCAGGAAACCCGGGACCCCGAACACCGGGGAGCTGTTTTTT | CASRKPGTPNTGELFF | - | TRBJ2-2 | TRBV7-2 | -
TGTGCCAGCAGCGCCCCCATAGGCGGTCGCACTGAAGCTTTCTTT | CASSAPIGGRTEAFF | - | TRBJ1-1 | TRBV5-5 | -
TGCGCCAGCAGCTTTAGGGGTAGCGGGATCGAGCAGTTCTTC | CASSFRGSGIEQFF | - | TRBJ2-1 | TRBV5-1 | TRBD2
TGTGCCAGCAGCTTAAAGGGGACAGGAGTCTCTGGGGCCAACGTCCTGACTTTC | CASSLKGTGVSGANVLTF | - | TRBJ2-6 | TRBV7-3 | TRBD1
TGTGCCAGCACGGGTACGACAGGAACCGGGGAGCTGTTTTTT | CASTGTTGTGELFF | - | TRBJ2-2 | TRBV2 | -
TGTGCCAGCAGTTTGGGACACCTAAGTGGAGACACTGAAGCTTTCTTT | CASSLGHLSGDTEAFF | once | TRBJ1-1 | TRBV28 | -
TGTGCCAGCAGTTTTGTGGGAGGTGGCTACACCTTC | CASSFVGGGYTF | - | TRBJ1-2 | TRBV27 | -
TGTGCCAGCAGCTTGTGGGACAGGGCCTATGGCTACACCTTC | CASSLWDRAYGYTF | - | TRBJ1-2 | TRBV5-5 | TRBD1
TGTGCCAGCAGTTACAGGGGGCACTCCTACGAGCAGTACTTC | CASSYRGHSYEQYF | - | TRBJ2-7 | TRBV6-5 | TRBD1
TGTGCCAGCCATGCCCTTGGGACACCATTCTACGAGCAGTACTTC | CASHALGTPFYEQYF | - | TRBJ2-7 | TRBV6-5 | -
TGTGCCAGCAGCGAGGGGGATATCACAGATACGCAGTATTTT | CASSEGDITDTQYF | - | TRBJ2-3 | TRBV2 | -
TGTGCCAGCAGTTACTCTCGGGGCGGGGAGCTGTTTTTT | CASSYSRGGELFF | - | TRBJ2-2 | TRBV6-5 | -
TGTGCCAGCAGTTTAACACTTTACGAGCAGTACTTC | CASSLTLYEQYF | - | TRBJ2-7 | TRBV28 | -
TGTGCCAGCAGCCCGCCCGGATCGTGGAACGAGCAGTACTTC | CASSPPGSWNEQYF | - | TRBJ2-7 | TRBV5-8 | -
TGTGCCAGCAGTGACACCCCCTCTACCTGGGAAGGCTATGGCTACACCTTC | CASSDTPSTWEGYGYTF | - | TRBJ1-2 | TRBV2 | -
TGCAGCGCAACGAACACCGGGGAGCTGTTTTTT | CSATNTGELFF | - | TRBJ2-2 | TRBV29-1 | -
TGTGCCAGCAGTTTATCGGACAGCAGCTCCTACAATGAGCAGTTCTTC | CASSLSDSSSYNEQFF | - | TRBJ2-1 | TRBV27 | -
TGTGCCAGCAGCCAAGAACCCAGGTCCCACGAGCAGTACTTC | CASSQEPRSHEQYF | - | TRBJ2-7 | TRBV14 | -
TGCACCAGCAGCCATGATGGTTGGGGAGGGACCACTGAAGCTTTCTTT | CTSSHDGWGGTTEAFF | - | TRBJ1-1 | TRBV1 | -
TGTGCCAGCAGCGTAATAACAGAACCCTACACCTTC | CASSVITEPYTF | - | TRBJ1-2 | TRBV9 | -
TGTGCCAGCAGGCGCGAAACTAACACCGGGGAGCTGTTTTTT | CASRRETNTGELFF | - | TRBJ2-2 | TRBV28 | -
TGTGCCAGCAGTCAACGGGCAGGGAGCAATCAGCCCCAGCATTTT | CASSQRAGSNQPQHF | - | TRBJ1-5 | TRBV28 | -
TGTGCCTGGACGACGGGGACAGAGAATGGCTACACCTTC | CAWTTGTENGYTF | - | TRBJ1-2 | TRBV30 | TRBD1
TGTGCCAGCAGCTTGGGCACAGGGGTACAGACCCAGTACTTC | CASSLGTGVQTQYF | once | TRBJ2-5 | TRBV5-5 | TRBD1
TGCAGCGTAGACCGACAGGGAGGAGCTTTCTTT | CSVDRQGGAFF | - | TRBJ1-1 | TRBV29-1 | TRBD1
TGTGCCAGCAGTTTAAGTGGGGGCGGGTCCTACGAGCAGTACTTC | CASSLSGGGSYEQYF | - | TRBJ2-7 | TRBV27 | -
TGTGCCAGCAGTCCAAGGGACAGGAAGAACACTGAAGCTTTCTTT | CASSPRDRKNTEAFF | - | TRBJ1-1 | TRBV6-5 | TRBD1
TGTGCCAGCAGCTTTATGGGCAATCAGCCCCAGCATTTT | CASSFMGNQPQHF | - | TRBJ1-5 | TRBV7-9 | -
TGTGCCAGCAGATACAGGGGGCTGAATGAAAAACTGTTTTTT | CASRYRGLNEKLFF | - | TRBJ1-4 | TRBV2 | TRBD1
TGTGCCAGCAGTCATCTAGCGGGGAATTACGAGCAGTACTTC | CASSHLAGNYEQYF | - | TRBJ2-7 | TRBV6-5 | TRBD2
TGTGCCAGCAGCCCGAGACTAGCGGGAGCGTTGTGGGGGGGCACAGATACGCAGTATTTT | CASSPRLAGALWGGTDTQYF | - | TRBJ2-3 | TRBV7-8 | TRBD2
TGCAGTCCAGGGGGGATAGATGAGCAGTTCTTC | CSPGGIDEQFF | - | TRBJ2-1 | TRBV20-1 | -
TGTGCCATCAGGTTTGGCCCGACGAACACCGGGGAGCTGTTTTTT | CAIRFGPTNTGELFF | - | TRBJ2-2 | TRBV10-3 | -
TGCGCCAGCAGCTCGGGACAGGGGGCTGGGGCCAACGTCCTGACTTTC | CASSSGQGAGANVLTF | - | TRBJ2-6 | TRBV5-1 | TRBD1
TGTGCCATCAGGGGGTCTACCGGGGAGCTGTTTTTT | CAIRGSTGELFF | - | TRBJ2-2 | TRBV10-3 | -
TGCGCCAGCAGCTTTCCGGCAGATACGCAGTATTTT | CASSFPADTQYF | - | TRBJ2-3 | TRBV5-1 | -
TGCGCCAGCAGTGAGTTGGACGTCGGTACTAATGAAAAACTGTTTTTT | CASSELDVGTNEKLFF | - | TRBJ1-4 | TRBV10-1 | -
TGTGCCAGTAGTCACGCACGGAATGAAAAACTGTTTTTT | CASSHARNEKLFF | - | TRBJ1-4 | TRBV19 | -
TGTGCCATCAGTGGGAGGGCGCATGAGCAGTTCTTC | CAISGRAHEQFF | - | TRBJ2-1 | TRBV10-3 | -
TGTGCCAGCAGCTTTATAACAGGGACGTACGAGCAGTACTTC | CASSFITGTYEQYF | - | TRBJ2-7 | TRBV7-2 | -
TGTGCCAGCAGCTTGGGACCCCCACGGCCCCAGCATTTT | CASSLGPPRPQHF | - | TRBJ1-5 | TRBV5-8 | -
TGTGCCAGCAGCTTGGACAGAAACTACAATGAGCAGTTCTTC | CASSLDRNYNEQFF | - | TRBJ2-1 | TRBV5-6 | -
TGTGCCAGCAGTTACGGGTTTGGGGGGGCCAACGTCCTGACTTTC | CASSYGFGGANVLTF | - | TRBJ2-6 | TRBV6-5 | -
TGTGCCAGCAGCTTACTAGCGGGAGGTTACAATGAGCAGTTCTTC | CASSLLAGGYNEQFF | - | TRBJ2-1 | TRBV11-2 | TRBD2
TGTGCCAGCAGCCTGGGGGGGCAGGGACCCCCCTACGAGCAGTACTTC | CASSLGGQGPPYEQYF | - | TRBJ2-7 | TRBV5-6 | -
TGTGCCAGCAGTTTATGGGGGGGCCCCTACAATGAGCAGTTCTTC | CASSLWGGPYNEQFF | once | TRBJ2-1 | TRBV28 | -
TGTGCCAGCAGCTTGGTCGGGAGGGCCGGTGGAGATACGCAGTATTTT | CASSLVGRAGGDTQYF | - | TRBJ2-3 | TRBV5-4 | TRBD2
TGTGCCAGCAGTTACTCCGCGGGGACTGAAGCTTTCTTT | CASSYSAGTEAFF | - | TRBJ1-1 | TRBV6-5 | -
TGTGCCGGGGGTCTAGGGGGCGGGAATGAGCAGTTCTTC | CAGGLGGGNEQFF | - | TRBJ2-1 | TRBV30 | TRBD1
TGTGCCAGCAGTCCTAGCGGGGGGGAGACCCAGTACTTC | CASSPSGGETQYF | - | TRBJ2-5 | TRBV28 | TRBD2
TGTGCCAGCTCACCGGACAGGGAGACCCAGTACTTC | CASSPDRETQYF | - | TRBJ2-5 | TRBV18 | TRBD1
TGCAGTGCTATTCCCCTCCAAAAACTGTTTTTT | CSAIPLQKLFF | - | TRBJ1-4 | TRBV20-1 | -
TGTGCCAGCAGCTCTCCGACTAGCTCGAACATCTACGAGCAGTACTTC | CASSSPTSSNIYEQYF | - | TRBJ2-7 | TRBV11-2 | TRBD2
TGTGCCAGCAGCCAATCCACAGGGGGCTATGGCTACACCTTC | CASSQSTGGYGYTF | - | TRBJ1-2 | TRBV16 | TRBD1
TGTGCCAGTAGTATAGAGGGAGGACTAGCGGGAGCATACGAGCAGTACTTC | CASSIEGGLAGAYEQYF | - | TRBJ2-7 | TRBV19 | TRBD2
TGTGCCAGCAGTTTTCGGCGTAGAATGTACGAGCAGTACTTC | CASSFRRRMYEQYF | - | TRBJ2-7 | TRBV28 | -
TGTGCCAGCAGCCAGGGACTAGCGGGAGGCAAGAGCTCCTACGAGCAGTACTTC | CASSQGLAGGKSSYEQYF | - | TRBJ2-7 | TRBV28 | TRBD2
TGTGCCAGCAGCCCTCTAGCGGGAGGAAATGAGCAGTTCTTC | CASSPLAGGNEQFF | - | TRBJ2-1 | TRBV5-6 | TRBD2